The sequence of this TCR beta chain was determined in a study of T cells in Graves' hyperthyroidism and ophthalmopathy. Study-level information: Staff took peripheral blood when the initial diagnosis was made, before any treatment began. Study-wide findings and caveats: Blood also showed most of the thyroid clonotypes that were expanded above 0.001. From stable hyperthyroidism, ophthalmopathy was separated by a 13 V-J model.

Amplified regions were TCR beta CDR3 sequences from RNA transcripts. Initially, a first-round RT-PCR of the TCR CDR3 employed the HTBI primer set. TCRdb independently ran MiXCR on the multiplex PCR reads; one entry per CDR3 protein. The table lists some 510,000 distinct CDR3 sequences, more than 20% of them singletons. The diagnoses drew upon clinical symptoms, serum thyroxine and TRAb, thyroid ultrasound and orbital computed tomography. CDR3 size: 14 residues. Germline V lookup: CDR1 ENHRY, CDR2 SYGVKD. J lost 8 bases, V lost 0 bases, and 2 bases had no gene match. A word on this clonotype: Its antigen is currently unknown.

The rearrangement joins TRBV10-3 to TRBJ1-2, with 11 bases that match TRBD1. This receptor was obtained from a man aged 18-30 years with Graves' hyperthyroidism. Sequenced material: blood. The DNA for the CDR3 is TGTGCCATCAGTGAGTCGGACAGGGGGCAGGGCTACACCTTC. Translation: CAISESDRGQGYTF.